These T cell receptor beta chains were read from a single sample in a study of T cell repertoires in cytomegalovirus infection. TCRdb re-called the reads with MiXCR, one entry per CDR3 protein. The sample has roughly 640,000 distinct CDR3 sequences, less than 25% seen once. The sequenced material came from CD8+ T cells from PBMCs. The receptors shown here come from a human donor in good health (CMV status not recorded). Some clones in this sample may be carry-over from other donors' samples. The CDR3 runs from the conserved cysteine through the conserved F or W. The D gene is left open where the match is weak. A row's size may be missing; if present it is once, few, many or a size class.

clone_size: many
d_call: -
j_call: TRBJ1-4
v_call: TRBV7-9
cdr3_nt: TGTGCCAGCAGCTTAAAGGGCTCAACTAATGAAAAACTGTTTTTT
cdr3_aa: CASSLKGSTNEKLFF

clone_size: many
d_call: -
j_call: TRBJ2-2
v_call: TRBV6-1
cdr3_nt: TGTGCCAGCAGTACACCCGGGACGGCCACCGGGGAGCTGTTTTTT
cdr3_aa: CASSTPGTATGELFF

clone_size: -
d_call: -
j_call: TRBJ1-2
v_call: TRBV2
cdr3_nt: TGTGCCAGCAGTCTGGGGGACTACACCTTC
cdr3_aa: CASSLGDYTF

clone_size: -
d_call: -
j_call: TRBJ1-2
v_call: TRBV14
cdr3_nt: TGTGCCAGCAGCCAAGAGGTTTGGAACTATGGCTACACCTTC
cdr3_aa: CASSQEVWNYGYTF

clone_size: -
d_call: TRBD1
j_call: TRBJ1-5
v_call: TRBV6-6
cdr3_nt: TGTGCCAGCACAGGGGGCGAGGGCAATCAGCCCCAGCATTTT
cdr3_aa: CASTGGEGNQPQHF

clone_size: few
d_call: -
j_call: TRBJ2-1
v_call: TRBV7-9
cdr3_nt: TGTGCCAGCGGACCTAGGATTGGCAATGAGCAGTTCTTC
cdr3_aa: CASGPRIGNEQFF

clone_size: -
d_call: TRBD2
j_call: TRBJ2-5
v_call: TRBV9
cdr3_nt: TGTGCCAGCAGCGCTGATCCTAGCGGGGGGATGACGTACCAAGAGACCCAGTACTTT
cdr3_aa: CASSADPSGGMTYQETQYF

clone_size: many
d_call: -
j_call: TRBJ1-1
v_call: TRBV7-6
cdr3_nt: TGTGCCAGCAGTCCCTCCTCAGGGGCTTTCTTT
cdr3_aa: CASSPSSGAFF

clone_size: few
d_call: TRBD1
j_call: TRBJ2-7
v_call: TRBV4-1
cdr3_nt: TGCGCCAGCAGCCGAGTGACAGGGGGCCACGAGCAGTACTTC
cdr3_aa: CASSRVTGGHEQYF

clone_size: many
d_call: -
j_call: TRBJ1-5
v_call: TRBV7-2
cdr3_nt: TGTGCCAGCAGCTCATTCTTGGACGGAAATCAGCCCCAGCATTTT
cdr3_aa: CASSSFLDGNQPQHF

clone_size: -
d_call: -
j_call: TRBJ2-1
v_call: TRBV9
cdr3_nt: TGTGCCAGCAGCGTGTACCAGGGCATAAACAATGAGCAGTTCTTC
cdr3_aa: CASSVYQGINNEQFF

clone_size: -
d_call: -
j_call: TRBJ2-1
v_call: TRBV11-3
cdr3_nt: TGTGCCAGCAGCCCAAGGGTTGGGGGGCCAGCTAATGAGCAGTTCTTC
cdr3_aa: CASSPRVGGPANEQFF

clone_size: -
d_call: TRBD1
j_call: TRBJ1-4
v_call: TRBV19
cdr3_nt: TGTGCCAGTAGTATAGCGGGGACAGCGAATGAAAAACTGTTTTTT
cdr3_aa: CASSIAGTANEKLFF

clone_size: -
d_call: TRBD1
j_call: TRBJ2-2
v_call: TRBV20-1
cdr3_nt: TGCAGTGCTAGTTCACCCGACAGGGGCACCGGGGAGCTGTTTTTT
cdr3_aa: CSASSPDRGTGELFF

clone_size: many
d_call: -
j_call: TRBJ2-3
v_call: TRBV7-2
cdr3_nt: TGTGCCAGCAGCGACCCAGATACGCAGTATTTT
cdr3_aa: CASSDPDTQYF

clone_size: few
d_call: TRBD2
j_call: TRBJ2-1
v_call: TRBV29-1
cdr3_nt: TGCAGCGTGGTGGGGGCGGGGGGGCCCTACAATGAGCAGTTCTTC
cdr3_aa: CSVVGAGGPYNEQFF

clone_size: -
d_call: -
j_call: TRBJ1-5
v_call: TRBV10-3
cdr3_nt: TGTGCCATCAGTGAGACCGGGGACGGTCAGCCCCAGCATTTT
cdr3_aa: CAISETGDGQPQHF

clone_size: many
d_call: -
j_call: TRBJ1-6
v_call: TRBV7-2
cdr3_nt: TGTGCCAGCAGCTCTTGGGACTATAATTCACCCCTCCACTTT
cdr3_aa: CASSSWDYNSPLHF

clone_size: few
d_call: -
j_call: TRBJ1-3
v_call: TRBV9
cdr3_nt: TGTGCCAGCAGCGTTCTCCCCTTTGGCCGAAGCTCTGGAAACACCATATATTTT
cdr3_aa: CASSVLPFGRSSGNTIYF

clone_size: few
d_call: -
j_call: TRBJ2-7
v_call: TRBV7-9
cdr3_nt: TGTGCCAGCAGCTTAGCGGCGGCAGCATACGAGCAGTACTTC
cdr3_aa: CASSLAAAAYEQYF

clone_size: -
d_call: -
j_call: TRBJ2-5
v_call: TRBV15
cdr3_nt: TGTGCCACCAGCAGAGATAGAGTACAGGTTGTGGAGACCCAGTACTTC
cdr3_aa: CATSRDRVQVVETQYF

clone_size: -
d_call: -
j_call: TRBJ1-1
v_call: TRBV19
cdr3_nt: TGTGCCAGTAGTATCTGGGGGGGAGAGGCTGAAGCTTTCTTT
cdr3_aa: CASSIWGGEAEAFF

clone_size: few
d_call: -
j_call: TRBJ2-1
v_call: TRBV29-1
cdr3_nt: TGCAGCGTTGACGACAGCTACAATGAGCAGTTCTTC
cdr3_aa: CSVDDSYNEQFF